Following are 20 T cell receptor beta chains from one sample sequenced in a study of identical twins. TCRdb called the 5' RACE reads again in MiXCR, with one record for every CDR3 protein. The sample lists 500,000 to 600,000 distinct CDR3 sequences; roughly 21% were seen once. These data are also associated with another study on T cells expressing NK-cell markers.

Sequencing input: CD4+ T cells sorted from blood. All receptors derive from a woman aged 18 to 35 in good health.

The table lists this clonotype with a few counts. This chain connects TRBV5-1 to TRBJ2-3; TRBD2 aligns across 14 bases. This CDR3 has 15 amino acids. V trimming: 4 bases; J trimming: 4 bases; junction bases outside the gene matches: 2. Germline assignment: CDR1 SGHRS and CDR2 YFSETQ. The CDR3 DNA reads TGCGCCAGCAGCCAGGGACTAGCGGGAGCAGATACGCAGTATTTT. It codes for CASSQGLAGADTQYF.

This chain connects TRBV20-1 to TRBJ2-5; no clear D. Germline values: CDR1 DFQATT, CDR2 SNEGSKA (reference sequence). The CDR3 sequence is 14 residues long. V lost 0 bases and J 5 bases, leaving 13 bases between the germline ends. CDR3 bases: TGCAGTGCTAGAGACGATCGTAGTGGTGAGACCCAGTACTTC. This codes for CSARDDRSGETQYF.

This clonotype has only a few counts. V gene TRBV15 combines with J gene TRBJ2-1, with 8 positions matching TRBD2. This CDR3 has 16 residues. J was trimmed by 6 bases and V by 5 bases; bases with no gene match: 12. Per the germline V gene, CDR1 is LNHNV and CDR2 is YYDKDF (reference sequence). CDR3 region: CATSGGGAGVSNEQFF. CDR3 nucleotides: TGTGCCACCAGCGGTGGGGGAGCGGGAGTTAGCAATGAGCAGTTCTTC.

This clonotype turned up a few times. The chain employs TRBV12-3 or TRBV12-4 and TRBJ1-1, with D perhaps matching TRBD1 (6 bases). V was cut by 6 bases and J by 4 bases, with 15 bases left in between. This CDR3 region has 14 residues. The CDR3 region is CASRGRGGRTEAFF. The DNA of the CDR3 is TGTGCCAGCAGAGGCCGAGGGGGGCGCACTGAAGCTTTCTTT.

This chain joins TRBV5-1 and TRBJ1-1; no reliable D call. CDR3 length: 13 amino acids. V lost 1 base and J 7 bases, leaving 11 bases between the germline ends. Germline CDR1 reads SGHRS; CDR2 reads YFSETQ. The CDR3 is CASSLIQSSEAFF. DNA of the CDR3: TGCGCCAGCAGCTTGATCCAGTCAAGTGAAGCTTTCTTT. The full variable domain, rest sourced from reference TRBV5-1 and TRBJ1-1, is KAGVTQTPRYLIKTRGQQVTLSCSPISGHRSVSWYQQTPGQGLQFLFEYFSETQRNKGNFPGRFSGRQFSNSRSEMNVSTLELGDSALYLCASSLIQSSEAFFGQGTRLTVV.

This clonotype was seen ten or more times. The chain has TRBV20-1 and TRBJ2-7; 7 nucleotides align to TRBD2. J was trimmed by 3 bases and V by 7 bases; bases with no gene match: 12. The CDR3 has 14 amino acids. The germline V gene encodes CDR1 DFQATT and CDR2 SNEGSKA (reference sequence). CDR3 loop: CSVARPSGGYEQYF. CDR3 DNA: TGCAGTGTCGCACGGCCTAGCGGAGGCTACGAGCAGTACTTC.

There are a few counts of this clonotype. The chain carries TRBV20-1 and TRBJ2-1, with TRBD2 identical over 14 bases. This CDR3 has 15 amino acids. V lost 4 bases, J lost 6 bases, and 5 bases stayed unmatched. Germline V gene lookup returns CDR1 DFQATT and CDR2 SNEGSKA (reference sequence). The CDR3, as DNA: TGCAGTGCTACCCCGACTAGCGGGAGGGCCAATGAGCAGTTCTTC. Translated, it gives CSATPTSGRANEQFF.

The table lists this clonotype with a few counts. The chain joins TRBV10-3 to TRBJ2-7; tentative D call: TRBD2 (6 bases). The V end lost 4 bases, the J end lost 5 bases, and 15 bases lay between the germline ends. CDR1 ENHRY and CDR2 SYGVKD come from the germline V gene. This CDR3 contains 14 residues. The chain's CDR3 is CAISAGTRMDEQYF. In DNA form, the CDR3 reads TGTGCCATCAGTGCCGGGACTCGTATGGACGAGCAGTACTTC.

J is TRBJ2-5 and V is TRBV12-3 or TRBV12-4; weak D call: TRBD2 (5 bases). CDR3 length: 13 amino acids. Deletions cut 7 bases from V and 4 bases from J, with 13 bases between. The CDR3 DNA sequence: TGTGCCAGCACCTCTCGGGCGGGAGAGACCCAGTACTTC. Amino acid sequence: CASTSRAGETQYF.

V is TRBV12-3 or TRBV12-4 and J is TRBJ2-1; the match to TRBD1 covers 9 bases. V shed 6 bases and J 6 bases; nucleotides not matched to a gene: 9. The CDR3 consists of 15 residues. Here the CDR3 reads CASRPGTGRPNEQFF. CDR3 bases: TGTGCCAGCAGACCAGGGACAGGGAGGCCCAATGAGCAGTTCTTC.

This clonotype showed up just a few times. The chain recombines TRBV5-1 with TRBJ2-5; 9 nucleotides align to TRBD1. Germline CDR1 reads SGHRS; CDR2 reads YFSETQ. CDR3 length equals 17 residues. The V segment lost 4 bases and the J segment 2 bases; nucleotides outside the gene matches: 12. The CDR3 loop reads CASSKGQGRSRQETQYF. In DNA, the CDR3 is TGCGCCAGCAGCAAGGGACAGGGAAGGTCACGACAAGAGACCCAGTACTTC.

This clonotype occurred many times. The rearrangement uses TRBV4-3 and TRBJ1-1, with D maybe TRBD1 (5 bases). This CDR3 spans 13 amino acids. Germline V gives CDR1 LGHNA, CDR2 YSLEER. Between the trimmed V and J ends, which lost 0 bases and 4 bases, there was a span of 6 bases. The CDR3 loop is CASSQDRGTEAFF. As DNA, the CDR3 is TGCGCCAGCAGCCAAGATAGGGGCACTGAAGCTTTCTTT.

The rearrangement joins TRBV12-3 or TRBV12-4 to TRBJ2-7; D remains unclear. Trimming pared 6 bases from V and 1 base from J, leaving 13 bases between. The CDR3 covers 14 residues. As DNA, the CDR3 is TGTGCCAGCAGCCCCGCTGGCATTTCCTACGAGCAGTACTTC. Translated, it gives CASSPAGISYEQYF.

The chain recombines TRBV5-1 with TRBJ2-7; D is ambiguous. The germline gives CDR1 SGHRS, CDR2 YFSETQ. The CDR3 totals 12 residues. V shed 3 bases and J shed 5 bases, with 9 bases lying between them. CDR3 bases: TGCGCCAGCAGCTGGTCGGCCGACGAGCAGTACTTC. It yields the protein CASSWSADEQYF.

This clonotype appeared a few times. In DNA form, the CDR3 reads TGCGCCAGCAGCTTGGCCACTAGCGGGTACAACAATGAGCAGTTCTTC. It codes for CASSLATSGYNNEQFF. The chain links TRBV5-1 to TRBJ2-1, with 9 bases that match TRBD2. The length of the CDR3 is 16 residues. Germline CDR1 and CDR2: SGHRS and YFSETQ. J lost 5 bases, V lost 0 bases, and 6 bases had no gene match.

Many counts were recorded for this clonotype. This chain connects TRBV12-3 or TRBV12-4 to TRBJ2-1; the match to TRBD1 covers 10 bases. The ends lost 5 bases at V and 2 bases at J; junction bases unmatched: 3. The CDR3 loop spans 15 amino acids. The CDR3 DNA reads TGTGCCAGCAGTCCGGGACAGGGGACCTACAATGAGCAGTTCTTC. Translation gives CASSPGQGTYNEQFF.

This chain links TRBV5-1 with TRBJ2-1; 10 nucleotides align to TRBD2. The CDR3 has 17 amino acids. V shed 0 bases, J shed 4 bases, and the junction held 7 bases outside the gene matches. From germline, CDR1 is SGHRS and CDR2 YFSETQ. DNA of the CDR3: TGCGCCAGCAGCTTGGGTTTGTCACTAGCGGGGTACAATGAGCAGTTCTTC. It is translated as CASSLGLSLAGYNEQFF.

The chain joins TRBV12-3 or TRBV12-4 to TRBJ2-6; 7 bases fit TRBD1. The CDR3 has 17 amino acids. V lost 5 bases, J lost 1 base, and 8 bases stayed unmatched. CDR3 sequence: CASSPERGLSGANVLTF. CDR3 nucleotides: TGTGCCAGCAGTCCGGAAAGGGGGCTATCTGGGGCCAACGTCCTGACTTTC.

Here the CDR3 DNA reads TGTGCCACCCGGGACAGGGTGAACACTGAAGCTTTCTTT. Its protein is CATRDRVNTEAFF. The rearrangement joins TRBV6-2 or TRBV6-3 to TRBJ1-1; TRBD1 agrees at 9 bases. The CDR3 is 13 residues long. Germline CDR1 is MNHEY and CDR2 is SVGEGT. Unmatched junction bases numbered 3, after V lost 10 bases and J lost 0 bases.

This clonotype was detected only a few times. The V gene is TRBV20-1, the J gene TRBJ2-3; 9 nucleotides agree with TRBD2. Germline lookup yields CDR1 DFQATT and CDR2 SNEGSKA (reference sequence). Losses at the gene ends were 3 bases for V and 2 bases for J; bases not matched to a gene: 6. This CDR3 comprises 15 residues. The DNA of the CDR3 is TGCAGTGCTAGGGCCGGGACTAGCATCACAGATACGCAGTATTTT. Translation: CSARAGTSITDTQYF.